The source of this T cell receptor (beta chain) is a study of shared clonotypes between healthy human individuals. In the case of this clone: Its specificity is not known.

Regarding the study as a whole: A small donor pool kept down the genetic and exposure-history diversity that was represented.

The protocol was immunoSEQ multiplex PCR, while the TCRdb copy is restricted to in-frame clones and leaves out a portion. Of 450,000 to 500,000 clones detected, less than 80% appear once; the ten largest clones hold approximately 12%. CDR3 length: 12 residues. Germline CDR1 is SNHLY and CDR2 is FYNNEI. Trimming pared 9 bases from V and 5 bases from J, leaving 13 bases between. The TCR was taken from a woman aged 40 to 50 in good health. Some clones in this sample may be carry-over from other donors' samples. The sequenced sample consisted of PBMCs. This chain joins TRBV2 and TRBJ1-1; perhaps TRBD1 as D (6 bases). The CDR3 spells CASTGWGTEAFF. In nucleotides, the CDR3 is TGTGCCAGTACAGGGTGGGGAACTGAAGCTTTCTTT.